This TCR beta chain was recorded in a study of monozygotic twins with inflammatory bowel disease. The input for each TCR library was approximately 3,800 ng of total RNA. Following a re-call of the 5' RACE reads, TCRdb has one entry per CDR3 protein and lacks DNA. This table holds about 160,000 distinct CDR3 sequences. The CDR3 consists of 13 residues. Germline values: CDR1 GTSNPN, CDR2 SVGIG (reference sequence). This receptor was taken from a human donor with ulcerative colitis or Crohn's disease, or a healthy co-twin of an affected twin (not recorded which). The gene calls are TRBV30 and TRBJ2-3; no DNA is available, so the TRBD1 call from TCRdb remains unchecked. Sequenced material: blood. The CDR3 sequence: CAWNRASTDTQYF.